This is a list of T cell receptor beta chains from one sample in a study of blood T cell repertoires in COVID-19. The method was immunoSEQ multiplex PCR; TCRdb's version includes in-frame clones alone and lacks a portion of them. Of approximately 250,000 clones detected, roughly 81% appear once; the ten largest clones hold 0.98%. Sequenced: peripheral blood. The origin of the receptors is a man aged 40-49 years with acute or convalescent COVID-19. The CDR3 runs from the conserved cysteine through the conserved F or W. A D gene is named only where the DNA matches it firmly. Clone sizes are given selectively: once, few, many, or a class where the clone is expanded.

clone_size	cdr3_length	v_call	d_call	j_call	cdr3_aa	cdr3_nt
-	12	TRBV24-1	-	TRBJ2-1	CATGGQYNEQFF	TGTGCCACCGGCGGACAGTACAATGAGCAGTTCTTC
-	16	TRBV3-1/TRBV3-2	-	TRBJ2-5	CASSLRRTSYQETQYF	TGTGCCAGCAGCCTCAGAAGGACTTCGTACCAAGAGACCCAGTACTTC
-	14	TRBV28	TRBD1	TRBJ1-6	CASQGVAPSTPLHF	TGTGCCAGTCAGGGGGTGGCCCCATCGACACCCCTCCACTTT
-	20	TRBV9	TRBD2	TRBJ2-1	CASSVVGGLAEKSSYNEQFF	TGTGCCAGCAGCGTAGTAGGGGGACTAGCGGAAAAAAGCTCCTACAATGAGCAGTTCTTC
once	13	TRBV9	-	TRBJ1-3	CASSPAGGNTIYF	TGTGCCAGCAGCCCCGCGGGGGGAAACACCATATATTTT
-	12	TRBV27	-	TRBJ2-3	CASGGNQATQYF	TGTGCCTCCGGGGGTAACCAGGCTACGCAGTATTTT
-	14	TRBV10-3	TRBD1	TRBJ1-4	CAASRGQGDEKLFF	TGTGCCGCCTCGAGGGGACAGGGTGACGAAAAACTGTTTTTT
-	15	TRBV6-5	TRBD2	TRBJ2-7	CASSPTSGGAYEQYF	TGTGCCAGCAGCCCAACTAGCGGGGGAGCCTACGAGCAGTACTTC
-	16	TRBV7-9	TRBD1	TRBJ1-1	CASSLALTGADTEAFF	TGTGCCAGCAGCTTAGCCCTGACAGGGGCCGACACTGAAGCTTTCTTT
-	14	TRBV7-2	-	TRBJ1-2	CASKRQAEGWGYTF	TGTGCCAGCAAGAGACAGGCAGAAGGGTGGGGCTACACCTTC
-	14	TRBV29-1	-	TRBJ1-1	CRDPGEGRSTEAFF	TGCCGAGACCCCGGGGAGGGAAGGTCGACTGAAGCTTTCTTT
few	13	TRBV6-2/TRBV6-3	-	TRBJ1-1	CASSRGGSTEAFF	TGTGCCAGCAGTAGGGGAGGGAGCACTGAAGCTTTCTTT
-	15	TRBV19	TRBD1	TRBJ1-1	CASRIGTGSYTEAFF	TGTGCCAGTAGGATCGGGACAGGGTCTTACACTGAAGCTTTCTTT
-	17	TRBV2	TRBD2	TRBJ2-3	CASSQVGTSGGGGTQYF	TGTGCCAGCAGTCAAGTTGGGACTAGCGGGGGAGGGGGTACGCAGTATTTT
-	14	TRBV2	-	TRBJ1-1	CASSAGRRNTEAFF	TGTGCCAGCAGTGCAGGGCGAAGGAACACTGAAGCTTTCTTT
-	14	TRBV5-1	-	TRBJ2-1	CASSLAQSQNEQFF	TGCGCCAGCAGCTTGGCACAGTCACAAAATGAGCAGTTCTTC
-	14	TRBV30	-	TRBJ1-1	CAWSGGGSVFEAFF	TGTGCCTGGAGTGGTGGAGGCTCGGTATTTGAAGCTTTCTTT
-	15	TRBV2	-	TRBJ2-3	CASSEATPSTDTQYF	TGTGCCAGCAGTGAAGCCACTCCTAGCACAGATACGCAGTATTTT
-	15	TRBV5-1	TRBD1	TRBJ2-7	CASSYGQGASYEQYF	TGCGCCAGCAGCTACGGACAGGGGGCCTCCTACGAGCAGTACTTC
-	12	TRBV12-3/TRBV12-4	-	TRBJ2-3	CASTNRADTQYF	TGTGCCAGCACCAATCGGGCAGATACGCAGTATTTT
-	13	TRBV19	TRBD1	TRBJ1-1	CASSMQGDTEAFF	TGTGCCAGTAGTATGCAGGGGGACACTGAAGCTTTCTTT
-	13	TRBV6-5	-	TRBJ1-2	CASLRGGHYGYTF	TGTGCCAGCCTTAGGGGGGGACACTATGGCTACACCTTC
-	12	TRBV6-5	-	TRBJ1-1	CASSYGGTEAFF	TGTGCCAGCAGTTACGGAGGCACTGAAGCTTTCTTT
-	13	TRBV3-1/TRBV3-2	-	TRBJ2-7	CASSLTVSYEQYF	TGTGCCAGCAGCTTAACTGTCTCCTACGAGCAGTACTTC
-	15	TRBV28	TRBD1	TRBJ1-1	CASSSPGQGTTEAFF	TGTGCCAGCAGCTCCCCGGGACAGGGGACCACTGAAGCTTTCTTT
-	15	TRBV14	TRBD1	TRBJ2-2	CASSRDRATTGELFF	TGTGCCAGCAGCCGAGACAGGGCCACCACCGGGGAGCTGTTTTTT
-	14	TRBV5-6	TRBD1	TRBJ1-2	CASSSGQATYGYTF	TGTGCCAGCAGTTCGGGACAGGCAACCTATGGCTACACCTTC
-	14	TRBV5-1	TRBD1	TRBJ2-7	CASSLWDRGNEQYF	TGCGCCAGCAGCTTATGGGACAGGGGGAACGAGCAGTACTTC
-	15	TRBV6-5	TRBD1	TRBJ1-6	CASSLTGDYNSPLHF	TGTGCCAGCAGTTTGACAGGGGACTATAATTCACCCCTCCACTTT
-	16	TRBV5-4	TRBD2	TRBJ2-5	CASSWGGSAGEETQYF	TGTGCCAGCAGCTGGGGCGGTTCCGCGGGGGAAGAGACCCAGTACTTC
-	12	TRBV10-3	-	TRBJ2-4	CAISEGRDLQYF	TGTGCCATCAGTGAGGGCCGGGATCTTCAGTACTTC
-	13	TRBV29-1	-	TRBJ1-1	CSVERTADTEAFF	TGCAGCGTTGAGAGGACAGCAGACACTGAAGCTTTCTTT
once	14	TRBV5-1	-	TRBJ1-1	CASSSQGFKTEAFF	TGCGCCAGCAGCTCCCAGGGGTTTAAAACTGAAGCTTTCTTT
-	15	TRBV7-2	-	TRBJ2-1	CASSFSGIASDEQFF	TGTGCCAGCAGCTTTTCAGGTATAGCGTCGGATGAGCAGTTCTTC
-	13	TRBV19	TRBD1	TRBJ1-1	CASSLNRDRAAFF	TGTGCCAGTAGTCTAAATCGGGACAGGGCTGCTTTCTTT
-	13	TRBV5-4	TRBD1	TRBJ1-2	CASSPQGNYGYTF	TGTGCCAGCAGTCCACAGGGGAACTATGGCTACACCTTC
-	18	TRBV19	-	TRBJ1-3	CASSADSTGYLSGNTIYF	TGTGCCAGTAGTGCTGATTCGACAGGATATCTCTCTGGAAACACCATATATTTT
-	14	TRBV27	TRBD1	TRBJ1-1	CASSVTGGDTEAFF	TGTGCCAGCAGTGTGACAGGGGGCGACACTGAAGCTTTCTTT
-	13	TRBV6-5	-	TRBJ1-1	CASSRGESTEAFF	TGTGCCAGCAGCAGGGGCGAGAGCACTGAAGCTTTCTTT
-	15	TRBV6-5	-	TRBJ1-1	CASSYAQAKNTEAFF	TGTGCCAGCAGTTACGCACAGGCCAAGAACACTGAAGCTTTCTTT
-	12	TRBV5-4	-	TRBJ1-1	CASSLVSGEAFF	TGTGCCAGCAGCTTGGTGTCAGGGGAAGCTTTCTTT
-	18	TRBV12-5	TRBD1	TRBJ1-3	CASGLDHEGQGPGNTIYF	TGTGCTAGTGGTTTGGACCACGAAGGACAGGGCCCAGGAAACACCATATATTTT
-	15	TRBV7-2	TRBD1	TRBJ1-1	CASSPWDRGNTEAFF	TGTGCCAGCAGCCCCTGGGACAGGGGAAACACTGAAGCTTTCTTT
-	13	TRBV27	TRBD1	TRBJ2-7	CASSPRGTYEQYF	TGTGCCAGCAGTCCCAGGGGGACCTACGAGCAGTACTTC
-	19	TRBV6-1	TRBD1	TRBJ1-6	CASSVRDRASFSYNSPLHF	TGTGCCAGCAGTGTCCGGGACAGGGCCTCCTTTTCTTATAATTCACCCCTCCACTTT
-	13	TRBV27	-	TRBJ2-1	CASVIPVWNEQFF	TGTGCCAGCGTTATCCCGGTTTGGAATGAGCAGTTCTTC
-	14	TRBV7-3	TRBD2	TRBJ2-5	CASSSPGLQETQYF	TGTGCCAGCAGCTCTCCGGGACTACAAGAGACCCAGTACTTC
-	16	TRBV4-2	TRBD2	TRBJ2-7	CASSQGDPSGGYEQYF	TGTGCCAGCAGCCAAGGCGACCCTAGCGGCGGCTACGAGCAGTACTTC
-	15	TRBV6-5	TRBD1	TRBJ1-6	CASSYVTGDISPLHF	TGTGCCAGCAGTTACGTTACAGGGGATATTTCACCCCTCCACTTT